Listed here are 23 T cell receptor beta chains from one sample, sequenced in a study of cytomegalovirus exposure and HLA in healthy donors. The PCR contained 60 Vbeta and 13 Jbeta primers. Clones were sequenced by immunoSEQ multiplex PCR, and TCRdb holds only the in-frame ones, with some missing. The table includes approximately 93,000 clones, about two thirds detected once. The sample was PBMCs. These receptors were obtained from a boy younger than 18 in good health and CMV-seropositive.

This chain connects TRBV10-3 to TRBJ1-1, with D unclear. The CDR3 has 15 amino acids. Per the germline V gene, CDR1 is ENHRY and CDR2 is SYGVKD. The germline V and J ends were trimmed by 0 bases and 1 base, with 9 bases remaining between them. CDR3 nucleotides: TGTGCCATCAGTGAGTCATTTGCAGGGAACACTGAAGCTTTCTTT. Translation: CAISESFAGNTEAFF.

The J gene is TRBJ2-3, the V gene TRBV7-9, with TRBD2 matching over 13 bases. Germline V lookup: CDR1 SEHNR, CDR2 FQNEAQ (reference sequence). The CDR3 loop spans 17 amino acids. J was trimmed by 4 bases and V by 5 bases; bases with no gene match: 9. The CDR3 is CASSPGLAGAWADTQYF. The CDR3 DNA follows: TGTGCCAGCAGCCCAGGACTAGCGGGAGCGTGGGCAGATACGCAGTATTTT. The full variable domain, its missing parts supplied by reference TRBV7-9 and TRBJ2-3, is DTGVSQNPRHKITKRGQNVTFRCDPISEHNRLYWYRQTLGQGPEFLTYFQNEAQLEKSRLLSDRFSAERPKGSFSTLEIQRTEQGDSAMYLCASSPGLAGAWADTQYFGPGTRLTVL.

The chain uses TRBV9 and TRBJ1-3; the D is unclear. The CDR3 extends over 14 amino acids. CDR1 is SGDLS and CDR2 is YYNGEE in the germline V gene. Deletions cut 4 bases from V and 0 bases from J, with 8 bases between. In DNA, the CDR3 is TGTGCCAGCAGCCCCACGGGCTCTGGAAACACCATATATTTT. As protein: CASSPTGSGNTIYF.

As DNA, the CDR3 is TGTGCCAGCAGTGGAAAAGCGGGGGGAGGAGATACGCAGTATTTT. Protein sequence: CASSGKAGGGDTQYF. The chain has TRBV2 and TRBJ2-3, with 9 bases lining up with TRBD2. J lost 5 bases, V lost 4 bases, and 7 bases had no gene match. Per germline, CDR1 SNHLY and CDR2 FYNNEI. This CDR3 has 15 amino acids. Variable domain in full (rest from reference TRBV2 and TRBJ2-3): EPEVTQTPSHQVTQMGQEVILRCVPISNHLYFYWYRQILGQKVEFLVSFYNNEISEKSEIFDDQFSVERPDGSNFTLKIRSTKLEDSAMYFCASSGKAGGGDTQYFGPGTRLTVL.

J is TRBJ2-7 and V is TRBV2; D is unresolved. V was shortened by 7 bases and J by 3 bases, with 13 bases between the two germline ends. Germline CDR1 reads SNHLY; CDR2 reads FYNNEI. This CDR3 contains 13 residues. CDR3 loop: CASTAEVFYEQYF. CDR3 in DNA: TGTGCCAGCACCGCTGAGGTCTTCTACGAGCAGTACTTC.

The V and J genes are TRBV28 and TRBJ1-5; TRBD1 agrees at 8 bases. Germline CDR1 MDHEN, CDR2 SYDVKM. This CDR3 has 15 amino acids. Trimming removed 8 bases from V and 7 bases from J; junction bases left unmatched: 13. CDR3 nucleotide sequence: TGTGCCAGCTGGACAGGGTTAAGCGGGAAACAGCCCCAGCATTTT. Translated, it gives CASWTGLSGKQPQHF.

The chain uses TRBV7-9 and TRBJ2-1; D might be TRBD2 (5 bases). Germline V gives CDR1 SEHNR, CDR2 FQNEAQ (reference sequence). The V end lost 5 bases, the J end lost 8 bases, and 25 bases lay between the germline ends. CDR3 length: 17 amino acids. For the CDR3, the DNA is TGTGCCAGCAGCCACCAAACTTGGGAGTGGAAGATCGATGAGCAGTTCTTC. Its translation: CASSHQTWEWKIDEQFF.

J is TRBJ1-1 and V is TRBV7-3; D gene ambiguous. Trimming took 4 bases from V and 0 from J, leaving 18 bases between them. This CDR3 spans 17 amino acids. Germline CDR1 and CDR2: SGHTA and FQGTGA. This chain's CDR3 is CASSSAAGGPMNTEAFF. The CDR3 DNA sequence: TGTGCCAGCAGCTCCGCCGCCGGAGGCCCGATGAACACTGAAGCTTTCTTT.

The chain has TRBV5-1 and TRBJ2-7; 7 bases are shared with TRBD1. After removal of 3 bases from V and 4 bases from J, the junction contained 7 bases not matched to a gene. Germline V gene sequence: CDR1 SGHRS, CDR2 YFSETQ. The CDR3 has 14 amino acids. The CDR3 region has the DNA TGCGCCAGCAGCTCCCTGACAGGGAATTACGAGCAGTACTTC. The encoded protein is CASSSLTGNYEQYF.

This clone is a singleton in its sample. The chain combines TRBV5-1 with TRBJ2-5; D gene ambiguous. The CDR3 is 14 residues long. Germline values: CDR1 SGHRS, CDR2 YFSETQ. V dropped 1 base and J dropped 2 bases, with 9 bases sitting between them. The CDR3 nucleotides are TGCGCCAGCAGCTTGAGACACTCTCAAGAGACCCAGTACTTC. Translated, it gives CASSLRHSQETQYF.

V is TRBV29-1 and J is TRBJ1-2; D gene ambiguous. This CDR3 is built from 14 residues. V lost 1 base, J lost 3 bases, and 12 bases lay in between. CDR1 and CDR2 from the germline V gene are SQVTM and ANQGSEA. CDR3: CSVEVLDSYYGYTF. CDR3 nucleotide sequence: TGCAGCGTTGAAGTTTTAGATAGCTACTATGGCTACACCTTC.

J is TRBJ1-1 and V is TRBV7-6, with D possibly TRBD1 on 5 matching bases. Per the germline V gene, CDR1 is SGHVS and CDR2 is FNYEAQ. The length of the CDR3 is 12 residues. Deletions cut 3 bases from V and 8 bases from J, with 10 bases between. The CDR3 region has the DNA TGTGCCAGCAGCTTGGGAGGGGACGAAGCTTTCTTT. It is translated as CASSLGGDEAFF. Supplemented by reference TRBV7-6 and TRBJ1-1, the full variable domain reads GAGVSQSPRYKVTKRGQDVALRCDPISGHVSLYWYRQALGQGPEFLTYFNYEAQQDKSGLPNDRFSAERPEGSISTLTIQRTEQRDSAMYRCASSLGGDEAFFGQGTRLTVV.

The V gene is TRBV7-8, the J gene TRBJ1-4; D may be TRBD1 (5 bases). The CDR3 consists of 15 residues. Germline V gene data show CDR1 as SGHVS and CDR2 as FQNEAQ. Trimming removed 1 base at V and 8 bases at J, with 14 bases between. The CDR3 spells CASSLVGQRGEKLFF. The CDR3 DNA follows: TGTGCCAGCAGCTTAGTCGGGCAACGGGGGGAAAAACTGTTTTTT.

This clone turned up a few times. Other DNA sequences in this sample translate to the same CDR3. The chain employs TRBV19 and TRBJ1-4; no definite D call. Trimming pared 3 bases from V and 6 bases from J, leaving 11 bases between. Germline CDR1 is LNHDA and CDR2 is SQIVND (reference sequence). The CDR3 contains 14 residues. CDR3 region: CASSITAGYEKLFF. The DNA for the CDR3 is TGTGCCAGTAGTATCACAGCCGGATATGAAAAACTGTTTTTT.

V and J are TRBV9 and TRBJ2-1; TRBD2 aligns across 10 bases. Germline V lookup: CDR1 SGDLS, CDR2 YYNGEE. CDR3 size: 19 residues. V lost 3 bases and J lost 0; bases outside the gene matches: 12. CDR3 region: CASSGKAGGDSSSYNEQFF. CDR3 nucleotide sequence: TGTGCCAGCAGCGGGAAAGCGGGGGGGGACTCTAGCTCCTACAATGAGCAGTTCTTC.

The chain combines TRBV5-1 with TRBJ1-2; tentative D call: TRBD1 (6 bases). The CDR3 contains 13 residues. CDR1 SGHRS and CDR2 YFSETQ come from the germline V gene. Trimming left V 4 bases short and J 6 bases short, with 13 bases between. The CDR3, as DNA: TGCGCCAGCAGCCTCGGACAGTTCGATGGCTACACCTTC. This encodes CASSLGQFDGYTF.

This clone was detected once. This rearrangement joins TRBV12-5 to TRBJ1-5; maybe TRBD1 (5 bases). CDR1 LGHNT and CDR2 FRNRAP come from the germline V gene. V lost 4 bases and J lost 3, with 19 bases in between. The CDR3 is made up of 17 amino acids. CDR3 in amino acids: CASGSALGGMDNQPQHF. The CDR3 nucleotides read TGTGCTAGTGGTTCCGCACTCGGGGGGATGGACAATCAGCCCCAGCATTTT.

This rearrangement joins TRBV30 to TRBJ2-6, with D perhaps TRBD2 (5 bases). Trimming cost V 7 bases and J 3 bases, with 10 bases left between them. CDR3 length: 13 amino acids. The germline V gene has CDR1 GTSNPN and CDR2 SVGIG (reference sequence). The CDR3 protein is CASMGVGANVLTF. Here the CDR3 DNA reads TGTGCCTCAATGGGAGTTGGGGCCAACGTCCTGACTTTC.

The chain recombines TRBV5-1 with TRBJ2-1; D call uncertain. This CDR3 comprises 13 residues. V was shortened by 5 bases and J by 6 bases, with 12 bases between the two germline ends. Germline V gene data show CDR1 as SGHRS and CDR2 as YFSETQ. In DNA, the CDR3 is TGCGCCAGCAGAGAACCCGAGAGCAATGAGCAGTTCTTC. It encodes CASREPESNEQFF.

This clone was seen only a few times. The CDR3 sequence is CASSLWGQGGLGGEKLFF. The DNA of the CDR3 is TGTGCCAGCAGTTTATGGGGACAGGGGGGTTTAGGTGGCGAAAAACTGTTTTTT. The chain employs TRBV28 and TRBJ1-4, with 11 bases identical to TRBD1. J lost 8 bases, V lost 0 bases, and 11 bases had no gene match. This CDR3 comprises 18 residues. Germline lookup yields CDR1 MDHEN and CDR2 SYDVKM.

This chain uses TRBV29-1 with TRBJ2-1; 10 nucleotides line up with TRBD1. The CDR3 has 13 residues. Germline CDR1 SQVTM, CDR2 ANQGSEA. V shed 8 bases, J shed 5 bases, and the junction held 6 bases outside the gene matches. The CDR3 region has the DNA TGCAGCCGAGCGGGACAGGGGAACAATGAGCAGTTCTTC. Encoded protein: CSRAGQGNNEQFF.

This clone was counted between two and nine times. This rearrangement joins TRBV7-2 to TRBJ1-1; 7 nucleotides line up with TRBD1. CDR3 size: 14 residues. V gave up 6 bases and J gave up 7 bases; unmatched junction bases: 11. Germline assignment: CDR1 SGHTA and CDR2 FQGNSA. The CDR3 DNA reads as TGTGCCAGCAGTCGCACACAGGGGCGAGGTGAAGCTTTCTTT. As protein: CASSRTQGRGEAFF.

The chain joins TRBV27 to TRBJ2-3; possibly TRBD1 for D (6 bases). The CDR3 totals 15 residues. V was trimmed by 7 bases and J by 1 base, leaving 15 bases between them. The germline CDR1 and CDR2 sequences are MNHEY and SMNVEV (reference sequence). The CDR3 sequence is CASKLGGPGTDTQYF. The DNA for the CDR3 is TGTGCCAGCAAATTAGGGGGACCTGGCACAGATACGCAGTATTTT.